The source of this TCR beta chain is a study of OX40 agonist ivuxolimab in advanced cancers. Study-level points and caveats: In the 0.1 to 3.0 mg/kg range, CD4+ and CD8+ blood T cells had expanded clonally by week 6.

Note on this clone: Its antigen is not known.

Clones were read by immunoSEQ multiplex PCR, and TCRdb kept only the in-frame ones, dropping some. The table shows more than 65,000 clones, with roughly 88% occurring only once. Per germline, CDR1 SGHTS and CDR2 YDEGEE. CDR3 length: 18 residues. V lost 4 bases and J 1 base, leaving 21 bases between the germline ends. The source material was CD4+ or CD8+ T cells sorted from blood, sampled in a trial of the OX40 agonist ivuxolimab. The receptor was isolated from an adult with an advanced solid tumor such as melanoma, head and neck, liver or kidney cancer. The J gene is TRBJ1-5, the V gene TRBV5-8; tentative D call: TRBD1 (6 bases). The CDR3 is CASSPFGGRGISNQPQHF. Written as DNA, the CDR3 is TGTGCCAGCAGCCCTTTCGGGGGGCGAGGTATAAGCAATCAGCCCCAGCATTTT. Full variable domain (rest looked up from reference TRBV5-8 and TRBJ1-5): EAGVTQSPTHLIKTRGQQATLRCSPISGHTSVYWYQQALGLGLQFLLWYDEGEERNRGNFPPRFSGRQFPNYSSELNVNALELEDSALYLCASSPFGGRGISNQPQHFGDGTRLSIL.